A single sample is the source of the 32 T cell receptor beta chains below, sequenced in a study of post-analysis software for immune sequencing data. These receptors are not linked to any known antigen. Included in the TCR beta cDNA libraries were unique molecular identifiers. TCRdb redid the calling of the PCR reads with MiXCR, one entry per CDR3 protein. The data contain 600,000 to 700,000 distinct CDR3 sequences, 55% to 60% of them singletons. Study observations and caveats: Comparison of patients with controls showed a handful of TRBV segments more frequent in patients, TRBV5-6, TRBV5-1 and TRBV20-1 among them.

Sequenced sample: blood. The source is a girl aged 2 to 10 with multiple sclerosis.

This chain links TRBV10-3 with TRBJ2-1; D might be TRBD1 (6 bases). Looked up from germline, CDR1 is ENHRY and CDR2 is SYGVKD. CDR3 size: 14 residues. Trimming removed 0 bases from V and 13 bases from J, with 16 bases in between. The CDR3 bases are TGTGCCATCAGTGAGTCCGAAGAGGGGGAGACCCAGTTCTTC. Encoded protein: CAISESEEGETQFF.

The rearrangement links TRBV20-1 to TRBJ2-1; D is possibly TRBD1 (7 bases). V gave up 7 bases and J gave up 0 bases, with 10 bases separating them. This CDR3 contains 13 residues. Germline-derived CDR1 and CDR2 are DFQATT and SNEGSKA (reference sequence). DNA for the CDR3: TGCAGTGTGCAGGGGGGCTCCTACAATGAGCAGTTCTTC. The encoded protein is CSVQGGSYNEQFF.

The V gene is TRBV27, the J gene TRBJ2-1; D unclear. Trimming pared 6 bases from V and 8 bases from J, leaving 14 bases between. The CDR3 sequence is 13 residues long. Germline loops: CDR1 MNHEY, CDR2 SMNVEV (reference sequence). CDR3 DNA sequence: TGTGCCAGCAGCCCCGACCGCAGCGATGAGCAGTTCTTC. Translating gives CASSPDRSDEQFF.

This clonotype was found once. The chain employs TRBV15 and TRBJ2-2, with D unclear. Germline lookup yields CDR1 LNHNV and CDR2 YYDKDF (reference sequence). Trimming pared 4 bases from V and 5 bases from J, leaving 5 bases between. The CDR3 runs to 12 residues. The CDR3 spells CATSTRTGELFF. In DNA form, the CDR3 reads TGTGCCACCAGCACAAGAACCGGGGAGCTGTTTTTT.

The chain links TRBV29-1 to TRBJ1-2; TRBD1 is a possible D gene (6 bases). Germline lookup yields CDR1 SQVTM and CDR2 ANQGSEA. V was shortened by 7 bases and J by 2 bases, with 11 bases between the two germline ends. This CDR3 has 12 amino acids. The CDR3 DNA reads TGCAGCGGAGAAACAGGGAACTATGGCTACACCTTC. Translated, it gives CSGETGNYGYTF.

The gene calls are TRBV5-6 and TRBJ2-5; D perhaps matches TRBD1 (5 bases). V dropped 1 base and J dropped 4 bases, with 11 bases sitting between them. The CDR3 covers 14 residues. Germline values: CDR1 SGHDT, CDR2 YYEEEE. The CDR3 region has the DNA TGTGCCAGCAGCTTGTCCCAGGGCGGAGAGACCCAGTACTTC. Amino acid sequence: CASSLSQGGETQYF.

V and J are TRBV29-1 and TRBJ2-3, with 13 bases matching TRBD2. Trimming cost V 6 bases and J 0 bases; bases outside gene matches: 6. Per the germline V gene, CDR1 is SQVTM and CDR2 is ANQGSEA. The CDR3 runs to 16 residues. In DNA, the CDR3 is TGCAGCGTGGGGGGGACTAGCGGGGCTAGCACAGATACGCAGTATTTT. Translation gives CSVGGTSGASTDTQYF.

On this clonotype itself: Possible read error: a much larger clone is one base away. The chain is built from TRBV15 and TRBJ2-3, with 10 bases fitting TRBD1. CDR1 and CDR2 from the germline V gene are LNHNV and YYDKDF (reference sequence). The CDR3 covers 17 residues. CDR3 in amino acids: CTTSRAQGQGPGDTQYF. CDR3 DNA: TGTACCACCAGCAGAGCCCAGGGACAGGGGCCCGGAGATACGCAGTATTTT.

The rearrangement uses TRBV12-3 or TRBV12-4 and TRBJ2-1; D is possibly TRBD2 (5 bases). The V gene lost 5 bases and the J gene lost 10 bases, with 12 bases spanning the gap. CDR3 length equals 12 residues. Here the CDR3 DNA reads TGTGCCAGCAGTCCCTCCGGGGAGGAGCAGTTCTTC. Protein sequence: CASSPSGEEQFF.

This clonotype has more than one count but fewer than ten. This chain uses TRBV20-1 with TRBJ1-5; 7 nucleotides line up with TRBD1. In germline, CDR1 is DFQATT, CDR2 SNEGSKA (reference sequence). The CDR3 is 15 amino acids. Trimming took 1 base from V and 3 from J; bases not matched to a gene: 6. CDR3 in DNA: TGCAGTGCTAGAGCACTGGACAGGTCCAATCAGCCCCAGCATTTT. This codes for CSARALDRSNQPQHF.

This clonotype was seen more than once but under ten times. The chain uses TRBV12-3 or TRBV12-4 and TRBJ1-5; possibly TRBD1 for D (5 bases). V lost 4 bases, J lost 2 bases, and 12 bases lay in between. The CDR3 spans 15 residues. In DNA, the CDR3 is TGTGCCAGCAGTTCGGGACCTGGGGGCAATCAGCCCCAGCATTTT. Translating it yields CASSSGPGGNQPQHF.

A few counts support this clonotype. The chain joins TRBV6-5 to TRBJ1-2; D gene unclear. V was trimmed by 6 bases and J by 5 bases, leaving 7 bases between them. The CDR3 spans 11 residues. Per the germline V gene, CDR1 is MNHEY and CDR2 is SVGAGI. The CDR3 nucleotides are TGTGCCAGCAGGACTGAGTATGGCTACACCTTC. It codes for CASRTEYGYTF.

This chain joins TRBV20-1 and TRBJ1-1, with TRBD1 as a possible D gene (6 bases). Germline lookup yields CDR1 DFQATT and CDR2 SNEGSKA (reference sequence). This CDR3 spans 15 amino acids. The V end was cut by 3 bases, the J end by 0 bases, with 14 bases between. The CDR3 nucleotides are TGCAGTGCTAGCCAACCTGGACAGTTGAACACTGAAGCTTTCTTT. Encoded protein: CSASQPGQLNTEAFF.

J is TRBJ2-5 and V is TRBV4-3; 8 nucleotides match TRBD2. The CDR3 contains 17 residues. Germline V CDR1 and CDR2: LGHNA, YSLEER. V shed 0 bases and J 2 bases; nucleotides not matched to a gene: 8. CDR3 nucleotides: TGCGCCAGCAGCCAAGAAGGGAAGATAGCGGGGCAAGAGACCCAGTACTTC. Translating gives CASSQEGKIAGQETQYF.

This clonotype was detected only a few times. J is TRBJ1-2 and V is TRBV7-9, with 9 bases lining up with TRBD1. The V segment lost 5 bases and the J segment 3 bases; nucleotides outside the gene matches: 10. This CDR3 has 16 residues. Germline V gene data show CDR1 as SEHNR and CDR2 as FQNEAQ (reference sequence). The DNA of the CDR3 is TGTGCCAGCAGCAATCCCGGACAGGGGTGGGACTATGGCTACACCTTC. This sequence encodes CASSNPGQGWDYGYTF. The full variable domain, with the rest looked up from reference TRBV7-9 and TRBJ1-2, is DTGVSQNPRHKITKRGQNVTFRCDPISEHNRLYWYRQTLGQGPEFLTYFQNEAQLEKSRLLSDRFSAERPKGSFSTLEIQRTEQGDSAMYLCASSNPGQGWDYGYTFGSGTRLTVV.

This clonotype is a singleton in its sample. The chain combines TRBV20-1 with TRBJ1-2; D may be TRBD1 (6 bases). V was trimmed by 1 base and J by 2 bases, leaving 14 bases between them. The CDR3 has 15 amino acids. Germline V gene sequence: CDR1 DFQATT, CDR2 SNEGSKA (reference sequence). For the CDR3, the DNA is TGCAGTGCTAGAGTTGGGACAAGTATGAACTATGGCTACACCTTC. It encodes CSARVGTSMNYGYTF.

The rearrangement links TRBV6-2 or TRBV6-3 to TRBJ2-2; D uncertain. The CDR3 runs to 14 residues. The V end lost 6 bases, the J end lost 0 bases, and 8 bases lay between the germline ends. Germline values: CDR1 MNHEY, CDR2 SVGEGT. CDR3 in amino acids: CASRTDANTGELFF. The CDR3 DNA reads as TGTGCCAGCAGGACGGACGCGAACACCGGGGAGCTGTTTTTT.

This chain connects TRBV12-3 or TRBV12-4 to TRBJ1-2; 7 bases match TRBD1. V lost 6 bases to trimming and J lost 8 bases; unmatched junction nucleotides: 9. CDR3 length: 13 amino acids. The CDR3 nucleotides read TGTGCCAGCAGCCCGCGACAGGGAGAAGGCTACACCTTC. Protein product: CASSPRQGEGYTF.

A few counts support this clonotype. The gene calls are TRBV6-1 and TRBJ1-1, with D possibly matching TRBD1 (5 bases). Germline values: CDR1 MNHNS, CDR2 SASEGT. CDR3 length: 15 amino acids. With 6 bases removed from V and 4 bases from J, the gap between germline ends came to 18 bases. This chain's CDR3 is CASRSSRGVVTEAFF. The CDR3 DNA follows: TGTGCCAGCAGGAGTTCAAGGGGTGTGGTCACTGAAGCTTTCTTT.

J is TRBJ2-1 and V is TRBV5-1; 8 positions match TRBD2. This CDR3 is built from 14 residues. The junction had 10 bases not matched to a gene; V was cut back by 7 bases and J by 7 bases. CDR1 and CDR2 (germline): SGHRS, YFSETQ. CDR3 DNA sequence: TGCGCCAGCCAAACACGGACGGGGGGGAATGAGCAGTTCTTC. This gives the protein CASQTRTGGNEQFF.

The chain links TRBV10-3 to TRBJ2-7; the D gene is possibly TRBD1 (5 bases). CDR3 length: 15 residues. Germline values: CDR1 ENHRY, CDR2 SYGVKD. V lost 2 bases and J 0 bases, leaving 11 bases between the germline ends. The CDR3 sequence is CAISEPSRGSYEQYF. In DNA, the CDR3 is TGTGCCATCAGTGAGCCATCTAGGGGCTCCTACGAGCAGTACTTC.

This chain links TRBV20-1 with TRBJ2-3, with 9 bases fitting TRBD1. The CDR3 spans 14 residues. V was clipped by 5 bases and J by 2 bases; unmatched bases: 5. From germline, CDR1 is DFQATT and CDR2 SNEGSKA (reference sequence). The chain's CDR3 is CSAHRDRATDTQYF. The CDR3, as DNA: TGCAGTGCTCACCGGGACAGGGCCACAGATACGCAGTATTTT.

A few counts support this clonotype. The chain combines TRBV4-1 with TRBJ2-3; D not resolved. The germline V and J ends were trimmed by 1 base and 2 bases, with 16 bases remaining between them. This CDR3 has 17 amino acids. CDR1 MGHRA and CDR2 YSYEKL come from the germline V gene. The CDR3 reads CASSQGPQVRTTDTQYF. The CDR3 coding sequence is TGCGCCAGCAGCCAAGGGCCCCAGGTTCGGACCACAGATACGCAGTATTTT.

The sample holds a few counts of this clonotype. The CDR3, as DNA: TGTGCCAGCACCCTGAGAGGGGGGAACACAGATACGCAGTATTTT. Amino acids: CASTLRGGNTDTQYF. This chain joins TRBV7-9 and TRBJ2-3; either TRBD1 or TRBD2 may supply D (6 bases each). With 7 bases removed from V and 2 bases from J, the gap between germline ends came to 16 bases. Per the germline V gene, CDR1 is SEHNR and CDR2 is FQNEAQ (reference sequence). This CDR3 contains 15 residues.

The chain carries TRBV5-1 and TRBJ2-1; 9 bases are shared with TRBD2. CDR3 length: 17 residues. Germline CDR1 is SGHRS and CDR2 is YFSETQ. V lost 0 bases, J lost 8 bases, and 12 bases stayed unmatched. CDR3 loop: CASSLAEAGGPAHEQFF. CDR3 coding DNA: TGCGCCAGCAGCTTGGCCGAGGCGGGAGGGCCGGCCCATGAGCAGTTCTTC.

The count of this clonotype is one. The chain recombines TRBV10-3 with TRBJ1-5; D is uncertain. Trimming removed 5 bases at V and 3 bases at J, with 11 bases between. This CDR3 spans 14 amino acids. The germline CDR1 and CDR2 sequences are ENHRY and SYGVKD. The CDR3 is CAISPDEDNQPQHF. In DNA form, the CDR3 reads TGTGCCATCAGTCCGGACGAGGACAATCAGCCCCAGCATTTT.

The table lists this clonotype with a count of one. The CDR3 loop reads CASSVTGENIQYF. DNA of the CDR3: TGTGCCAGCAGTGTGACAGGGGAGAACATTCAGTACTTC. This chain uses TRBV5-5 with TRBJ2-4, with TRBD1 matching over 8 bases. Germline V gene sequence: CDR1 SGHKS, CDR2 YYEKEE (reference sequence). Germline trimming cut 5 bases from V and 7 bases from J; bases unmatched to any gene: 5. The CDR3 spans 13 residues.

This clonotype was found once. The CDR3 loop reads CASSLVRLAGSYYNEQFF. CDR3 coding DNA: TGTGCCAGCAGTCTTGTGAGACTAGCCGGATCATACTACAATGAGCAGTTCTTC. V usage is TRBV2 and J usage is TRBJ2-1; 7 bases map to TRBD2. Germline V gene sequence: CDR1 SNHLY, CDR2 FYNNEI. CDR3 length equals 18 residues. J was trimmed by 3 bases and V by 5 bases; bases with no gene match: 16.

This clonotype was recorded a few times. The chain couples TRBV6-1 to TRBJ1-2; D might be TRBD1 (6 bases). The CDR3 is 13 residues long. With 6 bases removed from V and 3 bases from J, the gap between germline ends came to 11 bases. CDR1 is MNHNS and CDR2 is SASEGT in the germline V gene. Here the CDR3 reads CASSHREDYGYTF. The CDR3 region has the DNA TGTGCCAGCAGCCACAGGGAGGACTATGGCTACACCTTC.

The rearrangement uses TRBV29-1 and TRBJ2-1; 7 bases align to TRBD2. Germline CDR1 is SQVTM and CDR2 is ANQGSEA. The CDR3 runs to 13 residues. The ends lost 5 bases at V and 6 bases at J; junction bases unmatched: 7. CDR3 region: CSVPGGGANEQFF. Written as DNA, the CDR3 is TGCAGCGTTCCCGGGGGAGGGGCCAATGAGCAGTTCTTC.

In its sample, this clonotype was seen a few times. The chain carries TRBV29-1 and TRBJ2-5, with TRBD1 matching over 8 bases. The germline CDR1 and CDR2 sequences are SQVTM and ANQGSEA. This CDR3 comprises 13 residues. After removal of 4 bases from V and 7 bases from J, the junction contained 8 bases not matched to a gene. The CDR3 sequence: CSVARTGWGTQYF. Written as DNA, the CDR3 is TGCAGCGTTGCCCGGACAGGGTGGGGGACCCAGTACTTC.

V gene TRBV5-5 combines with J gene TRBJ1-2, with no clear D. This CDR3 is 15 amino acids long. The germline V and J ends were trimmed by 1 base and 5 bases, with 15 bases remaining between them. Looked up from germline, CDR1 is SGHKS and CDR2 is YYEKEE (reference sequence). In DNA, the CDR3 is TGTGCCAGCAGCTTGAGAGGCGATGGGTTATATGGCTACACCTTC. It encodes CASSLRGDGLYGYTF. Complete variable domain (other parts from reference TRBV5-5 and TRBJ1-2): DAGVTQSPTHLIKTRGQQVTLRCSPISGHKSVSWYQQVLGQGPQFIFQYYEKEERGRGNFPDRFSARQFPNYSSELNVNALLLGDSALYLCASSLRGDGLYGYTFGSGTRLTVV.